The 26 T cell receptor beta chains in this list originate from one sample, sequenced in a study of OX40 agonist ivuxolimab in advanced cancers. Some clones are missing from TCRdb's copy, which holds only in-frame ones; the method was immunoSEQ multiplex PCR. The sample carries some 43,000 clones, about 94% recorded once. Sequenced material: CD4+ or CD8+ T cells sorted from blood, taken in a trial of the OX40 agonist ivuxolimab. These receptors originate from an adult with an advanced solid tumor such as melanoma, head and neck, liver or kidney cancer.

V gene TRBV6-4 combines with J gene TRBJ2-1; no definite D call. CDR1 and CDR2 (germline): MRHNA, SNTAGT. Trimming shortened V by 2 bases and J by 4 bases, and 6 bases separated the two germline ends. The CDR3 sequence is 13 residues long. This CDR3 reads CASSDEWYNEQFF. The CDR3 region has the DNA TGTGCCAGCAGTGACGAATGGTACAATGAGCAGTTCTTC.

The chain links TRBV9 to TRBJ2-5; 12 bases fit TRBD2. The J segment lost 13 bases and the V segment lost 4 bases, leaving 5 bases of the junction unmatched. CDR1 is SGDLS, CDR2 YYNGEE, per germline. This CDR3 is 12 amino acids long. The CDR3 DNA follows: TGTGCCAGCAGCAGCGGACTAGCGGGGCTGTACTTC. Its translation: CASSSGLAGLYF.

This clone was detected only once. The chain joins TRBV28 to TRBJ1-2; D not resolved. The V end was cut by 2 bases, the J end by 2 bases, with 9 bases between. Germline-derived CDR1 and CDR2 are MDHEN and SYDVKM. CDR3 size: 14 residues. CDR3 nucleotide sequence: TGTGCCAGCAGTTTAAAGCGCATAAACTATGGCTACACCTTC. The encoded protein is CASSLKRINYGYTF.

This chain uses TRBV7-9 with TRBJ2-3, with D tentatively TRBD2 (6 bases). The CDR3 contains 13 residues. The germline V gene has CDR1 SEHNR and CDR2 FQNEAQ (reference sequence). Trimming removed 8 bases at V and 4 bases at J, with 13 bases between. In DNA, the CDR3 is TGTGCCAGCTCTTACGGGAGCGCAGATACGCAGTATTTT. It specifies CASSYGSADTQYF.

The genes are TRBV6-1 and TRBJ1-1; D remains unclear. CDR1 and CDR2 from the germline V gene are MNHNS and SASEGT. The V end lost 4 bases, the J end lost 5 bases, and 14 bases lay between the germline ends. The CDR3 has 14 residues. The CDR3 DNA is TGTGCCAGCAGTGCATGGGGTAGGGAGACTGAAGCTTTCTTT. Its translation: CASSAWGRETEAFF.

This chain links TRBV10-3 with TRBJ1-5; possibly TRBD1 for D (5 bases). Germline assignment: CDR1 ENHRY and CDR2 SYGVKD. The length of the CDR3 is 13 residues. Trimming stripped 4 bases from V and 8 bases from J, with 12 bases between. CDR3 amino acids: CAISVGAGEPQHF. The CDR3 DNA reads TGTGCCATCAGTGTAGGGGCCGGGGAGCCCCAGCATTTT.

This sequence joins TRBV7-9 and TRBJ2-7, with D tentatively TRBD2 (6 bases). Germline V CDR1 and CDR2: SEHNR, FQNEAQ (reference sequence). CDR3 length: 16 amino acids. V was pared by 5 bases and J by 0 bases, with 17 bases between. DNA for the CDR3: TGTGCCAGCAGCCCAGCCTCTGGGCGGGGCTCCTACGAGCAGTACTTC. Amino acid sequence: CASSPASGRGSYEQYF.

The CDR3 sequence is CASSLGEFYEQYF. CDR3 DNA: TGTGCCAGCAGCTTGGGGGAATTCTACGAGCAGTACTTC. The chain is built from TRBV7-8 and TRBJ2-7; either TRBD1 or TRBD2 may fit D (5 bases each). Trimming stripped 3 bases from V and 3 bases from J, with 9 bases between. There are 13 residues in the CDR3. CDR1 and CDR2 from the germline V gene are SGHVS and FQNEAQ.

This clone was seen once. The chain uses TRBV10-3 and TRBJ1-2; 7 bases are a match to TRBD1. With 2 bases clipped from V and 8 bases from J, the junction kept 5 bases outside the gene matches. The CDR3 totals 13 residues. From germline, CDR1 is ENHRY and CDR2 SYGVKD. The CDR3 sequence: CAISELTGDGYTF. CDR3 coding DNA: TGTGCCATCAGTGAGCTCACAGGGGACGGCTACACCTTC.

V gene TRBV15 combines with J gene TRBJ2-7, with D possibly being TRBD2 (5 bases). The CDR3 consists of 13 residues. The germline V gene has CDR1 LNHNV and CDR2 YYDKDF (reference sequence). Trimming removed 3 bases at V and 0 bases at J, with 6 bases between. CDR3 protein: CATSSSGSYEQYF. CDR3 in DNA: TGTGCCACCAGCAGCAGCGGCTCCTACGAGCAGTACTTC.

The V gene is TRBV15, the J gene TRBJ1-2; weak D call: TRBD1 (6 bases). Germline V lookup: CDR1 LNHNV, CDR2 YYDKDF (reference sequence). The CDR3 is 17 residues long. V lost 4 bases, J lost 3 bases, and 21 bases lay in between. The CDR3 DNA reads as TGTGCCACCAGCAATAATGTGGCGGCAGGGGCCCACTATGGCTACACCTTC. Translated: CATSNNVAAGAHYGYTF.

The chain joins TRBV7-2 to TRBJ2-7; TRBD2 agrees at 7 bases. This CDR3 spans 14 amino acids. Germline V gene lookup returns CDR1 SGHTA and CDR2 FQGNSA. Germline trimming cut 5 bases from V and 2 bases from J; bases unmatched to any gene: 6. The CDR3 DNA is TGTGCCAGCAGCGTCGGACTAGTTGCCTACGAGCAGTACTTC. Translation gives CASSVGLVAYEQYF.

This sequence joins TRBV7-2 and TRBJ2-7; D unclear. The CDR3 sequence is 15 residues long. V was clipped by 1 base and J by 3 bases, with 13 bases between them. CDR1 and CDR2 (germline): SGHTA, FQGNSA. In DNA form, the CDR3 reads TGTGCCAGCAGCTTAGTAAGTTCTTCAAACTACGAGCAGTACTTC. This encodes CASSLVSSSNYEQYF.

The CDR3 sequence: CASSLGGTGTYNEQFF. CDR3 bases: TGTGCCAGCAGCTTAGGGGGGACAGGGACATACAATGAGCAGTTCTTC. The chain recombines TRBV7-8 with TRBJ2-1, with 9 bases aligning to TRBD1. The CDR3 runs 16 residues. CDR1 is SGHVS, CDR2 FQNEAQ, per germline. V lost 1 base and J lost 4; bases outside the gene matches: 5.

V and J are TRBV5-1 and TRBJ2-1; 7 bases line up with TRBD2. V gave up 0 bases and J gave up 0 bases; unmatched junction bases: 9. The CDR3 extends over 18 amino acids. The germline gives CDR1 SGHRS, CDR2 YFSETQ. CDR3 nucleotides: TGCGCCAGCAGCTTGGCCATCCTAGCGGATAGCTCCTACAATGAGCAGTTCTTC. Translating gives CASSLAILADSSYNEQFF.

This chain uses TRBV19 with TRBJ2-7, with TRBD2 as a possible D gene (6 bases). Germline V gene lookup returns CDR1 LNHDA and CDR2 SQIVND (reference sequence). The CDR3 consists of 14 residues. V was shortened by 1 base and J by 3 bases, with 10 bases between the two germline ends. The CDR3 sequence: CASSIAGANYEQYF. The CDR3 DNA reads TGTGCCAGTAGTATAGCGGGAGCGAACTACGAGCAGTACTTC.

This chain joins TRBV28 and TRBJ1-2; D not resolved. V was shortened by 5 bases and J by 4 bases, with 14 bases between the two germline ends. Germline CDR1 and CDR2: MDHEN and SYDVKM. CDR3 size: 14 residues. CDR3 sequence reads: CASSPVPEGYGYTF. For the CDR3, the DNA is TGTGCCAGCAGTCCGGTCCCGGAGGGCTATGGCTACACCTTC.

The table lists this clone with a count of one. This chain joins TRBV19 and TRBJ1-3; D is possibly TRBD1 (5 bases). Germline V lookup: CDR1 LNHDA, CDR2 SQIVND (reference sequence). The CDR3 spans 13 residues. V was cut by 4 bases and J by 10 bases, with 14 bases left in between. For the CDR3, the DNA is TGTGCCAGTAGTAGCCGGGACCTAAAGACCATATATTTT. Encoded protein: CASSSRDLKTIYF.

The chain recombines TRBV9 with TRBJ2-2; D gene ambiguous. The V end lost 3 bases, the J end lost 0 bases, and 12 bases lay between the germline ends. Germline loops: CDR1 SGDLS, CDR2 YYNGEE. This CDR3 comprises 16 residues. The CDR3 DNA reads as TGTGCCAGCAGCGCGTACTACCTTTCGAACACCGGGGAGCTGTTTTTT. Its translation is CASSAYYLSNTGELFF.

The chain couples TRBV7-9 to TRBJ2-2; no firm D call. The V gene's germline CDR1 is SEHNR and CDR2 FQNEAQ (reference sequence). The CDR3 totals 12 residues. V was shortened by 6 bases and J by 7 bases, with 9 bases between the two germline ends. This chain's CDR3 is CASRSSIGELFF. The CDR3 DNA reads TGTGCCAGCAGAAGTTCGATCGGGGAGCTGTTTTTT.

V is TRBV6-6 and J is TRBJ2-7; TRBD1 agrees at 7 bases. Germline V gives CDR1 MNHNY, CDR2 SVGAGI (reference sequence). The V and J ends lost 9 bases and 7 bases, in that order; junction bases with no gene match: 15. This CDR3 spans 14 amino acids. CDR3 loop: CASAEGGAPGEQYF. For the CDR3, the DNA is TGTGCCAGTGCTGAAGGGGGCGCCCCGGGAGAGCAGTACTTC.

The chain employs TRBV19 and TRBJ2-7; D may be TRBD2 (6 bases). Between the trimmed V and J ends, which lost 11 bases and 2 bases, there was a span of 16 bases. The germline gives CDR1 LNHDA, CDR2 SQIVND (reference sequence). CDR3 size: 13 residues. CDR3 coding DNA: TGTGCCTCGGCGGGGAAATGGCCCTACGAGCAGTACTTC. As protein: CASAGKWPYEQYF.

The V gene is TRBV11-3, the J gene TRBJ1-2; no clear D gene. V was cut by 6 bases and J by 8 bases, with 19 bases left in between. Germline V CDR1 and CDR2: SGHNT, YENEEA. The CDR3 sequence is 14 residues long. The CDR3 bases are TGTGCCAGCAGTCCATATCTGGGGAAAGAGGGCTACACCTTC. It is translated as CASSPYLGKEGYTF.

The V gene is TRBV27, the J gene TRBJ1-1; D unclear. Trimming cost V 8 bases and J 0 bases, with 13 bases left between them. This CDR3 is 14 amino acids long. Per germline, CDR1 MNHEY and CDR2 SMNVEV (reference sequence). The CDR3: CASSPGSMNTEAFF. CDR3 nucleotide sequence: TGTGCCAGCTCCCCCGGATCTATGAACACTGAAGCTTTCTTT.

The rearrangement joins TRBV18 to TRBJ2-3; 12 bases agree with TRBD2. CDR1 KGHSH and CDR2 LQKENI come from the germline V gene. V shed 0 bases and J 1 base; nucleotides not matched to a gene: 17. The CDR3 sequence is 22 residues long. CDR3 nucleotides: TGTGCCAGCTCACCACCGTCGGTTTATCGGCTAGCGGGAGGGCCGGGCACAGATACGCAGTATTTT. As protein: CASSPPSVYRLAGGPGTDTQYF.

The chain combines TRBV9 with TRBJ2-3; weak D call: TRBD2 (6 bases). Germline CDR1 is SGDLS and CDR2 is YYNGEE. V lost 0 bases to trimming and J lost 4 bases, with 12 bases between them. This CDR3 has 15 amino acids. The CDR3 DNA is TGTGCCAGCAGCGTAGATGCGGGACCCCCAGATACGCAGTATTTT. Translating gives CASSVDAGPPDTQYF.